This TCR beta chain was recovered during a study of technical replicates of blood from a few donors. CDR1 LNHDA and CDR2 SQIVND come from the germline V gene (reference sequence). V gave up 6 bases and J gave up 1 base, with 9 bases separating them. The CDR3 is 13 amino acids. Method: immunoSEQ multiplex PCR; TCRdb's copy keeps in-frame clones and lacks some. The sample has almost 70,000 clones, 88% seen once; the top ten hold about 4.5%. The chain combines TRBV19 with TRBJ1-1, with D unclear. Specimen: PBMCs. The TCR was taken from a human donor in good health. Some clones in this sample may be carry-over from other donors' samples. The CDR3 sequence is CASSPVRNTEAFF. The DNA for the CDR3 is TGTGCCAGTAGCCCGGTCCGGAACACTGAAGCTTTCTTT.